The 20 T cell receptor beta chains reported below all come from one sample, sequenced in a study of blood T cells in healthy people across ages. Primed by a sample-barcoded 5' primer and a J-beta primer mix, a second PCR proceeded for roughly 6 to 12 cycles. Via MiXCR, TCRdb re-called the 5' RACE reads, giving one row per CDR3 protein. The repertoire includes over 1,500,000 distinct CDR3 sequences, approximately 50% of them detected once, and over 2% sits in the top ten. Sequencing was carried out using blood. These receptors were taken from a woman in her thirties or forties in good health.

This clonotype has a handful of counts. The chain employs TRBV18 and TRBJ2-3; tentatively, D is TRBD2 (5 bases). CDR3 length: 14 residues. V lost 5 bases to trimming and J lost 4 bases, with 13 bases between them. CDR1 and CDR2 (germline): KGHSH, LQKENI. The CDR3 is CASSGLLPPDTQYF. The DNA for the CDR3 is TGTGCCAGCTCAGGACTCCTCCCCCCAGATACGCAGTATTTT.

The rearrangement uses TRBV27 and TRBJ1-2; 7 bases agree with TRBD1. There are 14 residues in the CDR3. Germline values: CDR1 MNHEY, CDR2 SMNVEV (reference sequence). V dropped 4 bases and J dropped 7; count of bases not matched to a gene: 9. The CDR3 loop is CASSSRGGLGGYTF. In DNA, the CDR3 is TGTGCCAGCAGTTCCCGAGGGGGCTTGGGTGGCTACACCTTC.

The chain uses TRBV6-1 and TRBJ1-1; 10 nucleotides match TRBD1. The CDR3 is 17 residues long. Unmatched junction bases numbered 17, after V lost 6 bases and J lost 7 bases. Germline-derived CDR1 and CDR2 are MNHNS and SASEGT. The CDR3: CASSRRSGDRGPHEAFF. CDR3 nucleotides: TGTGCCAGCAGCCGACGTTCCGGGGACAGGGGACCCCATGAAGCTTTCTTT.

The V call is TRBV7-9, the J call TRBJ2-1; TRBD1 is a possible D gene (6 bases). Trimming pared 1 base from V and 7 bases from J, leaving 17 bases between. The CDR3 contains 16 residues. Germline lookup yields CDR1 SEHNR and CDR2 FQNEAQ (reference sequence). The DNA of the CDR3 is TGTGCCAGCAGCTTAGTCTCGGGGCTTAGGGGGAATGAGCAGTTCTTC. It specifies CASSLVSGLRGNEQFF.

This chain uses TRBV7-9 with TRBJ1-2; no firm D call. Trimming shortened V by 10 bases and J by 8 bases, and 17 bases separated the two germline ends. The CDR3 has 12 residues. CDR1 and CDR2 from the germline V gene are SEHNR and FQNEAQ (reference sequence). The CDR3 loop is CATEAVGEGYTF. CDR3 DNA: TGTGCCACCGAGGCTGTCGGGGAGGGCTACACCTTC.

V gene TRBV4-3 combines with J gene TRBJ2-3; 8 positions match TRBD2. The CDR3 length is 18 residues. Germline V gene data show CDR1 as LGHNA and CDR2 as YSLEER. After removal of 0 bases from V and 2 bases from J, the junction contained 10 bases not matched to a gene. As DNA, the CDR3 is TGCGCCAGCAGCCAAGACTGGGGCGGGGGGTACCCCACAGATACGCAGTATTTT. This codes for CASSQDWGGGYPTDTQYF.

This clonotype was found a few times. V usage is TRBV20-1 and J usage is TRBJ2-5; 9 nucleotides line up with TRBD1. This CDR3 has 16 residues. Per germline, CDR1 DFQATT and CDR2 SNEGSKA (reference sequence). V was pared by 0 bases and J by 4 bases, with 9 bases of the junction left unmatched. The CDR3 here is CSARDTGGDFRETQYF. In DNA, the CDR3 is TGCAGTGCTAGAGATACAGGGGGCGATTTTCGAGAGACCCAGTACTTC.

The chain recombines TRBV9 with TRBJ2-5, with 10 nucleotides matching TRBD2. The CDR3 has 15 amino acids. V was clipped by 3 bases and J by 7 bases; unmatched bases: 9. Germline loops: CDR1 SGDLS, CDR2 YYNGEE. The CDR3 coding sequence is TGTGCCAGCAGCGCCACACCTAGCGGGGGCACGACCCAGTACTTC. Its translation is CASSATPSGGTTQYF.

This chain uses TRBV6-5 with TRBJ1-2; no definite D call. Trimming left V 2 bases short and J 4 bases short, with 11 bases between. The CDR3 spans 14 residues. Germline V CDR1 and CDR2: MNHEY, SVGAGI. CDR3 DNA: TGTGCCAGCAGTTACGGGCAGGACCTCTATGGCTACACCTTC. Encoded protein: CASSYGQDLYGYTF.

This clonotype came up a few times. The chain has TRBV4-1 and TRBJ2-3, with D unresolved. The CDR3 runs 12 residues. The germline V and J ends were trimmed by 2 bases and 4 bases, with 4 bases remaining between them. CDR1 is MGHRA and CDR2 is YSYEKL in the germline V gene. The CDR3 sequence: CASSQRSDTQYF. CDR3 coding DNA: TGCGCCAGCAGCCAACGATCAGATACGCAGTATTTT.

CDR3 bases: TGCAGCGTTACTGGACTAGCGTCCTCCTACAATGAGCAGTTCTTC. Its translation: CSVTGLASSYNEQFF. The rearrangement joins TRBV29-1 to TRBJ2-1; 9 nucleotides match TRBD2. The J segment lost 0 bases and the V segment lost 5 bases, leaving 5 bases of the junction unmatched. Germline-derived CDR1 and CDR2 are SQVTM and ANQGSEA. The CDR3 has 15 amino acids.

The rearrangement joins TRBV6-5 to TRBJ2-5; D uncertain. CDR1 is MNHEY, CDR2 SVGAGI, per germline. This CDR3 is 15 amino acids long. V was trimmed by 7 bases and J by 3 bases, leaving 18 bases between them. Written as DNA, the CDR3 is TGTGCCAGCACCAATATCCTTTACGGCAAAGAGACCCAGTACTTC. It encodes CASTNILYGKETQYF.

CDR3 residues: CSATKPGTGYNEQFF. The CDR3 DNA reads TGCAGTGCTACCAAGCCAGGGACGGGCTACAATGAGCAGTTCTTC. The V call is TRBV20-1, the J call TRBJ2-1; D possibly uses TRBD1 or TRBD2 (5 bases each). The CDR3 length is 15 residues. Germline lookup yields CDR1 DFQATT and CDR2 SNEGSKA (reference sequence). Trimming left V 4 bases short and J 3 bases short, with 16 bases between.

The chain carries TRBV24-1 and TRBJ1-1, with D maybe TRBD1 (5 bases). Trimming cost V 3 bases and J 2 bases, with 12 bases left between them. The CDR3 covers 15 residues. Germline-derived CDR1 and CDR2 are KGHDR and SFDVKD. The CDR3 here is CATSDPRQGNTEAFF. The DNA of the CDR3 is TGTGCCACCAGTGATCCCCGGCAGGGCAACACTGAAGCTTTCTTT.

Notes on this clonotype: A read error may account for a junction end that differs from germline. The rearrangement links TRBV4-3 to TRBJ2-1; maybe TRBD1 (6 bases). The CDR3 spans 17 residues. Per the germline V gene, CDR1 is LGHNA and CDR2 is YSLEER. The CDR3 sequence is CASSQSLSGESCNEQFF. CDR3 sequence (DNA): TGCGCCAGCAGCCAATCCCTATCAGGGGAATCCTGCAATGAGCAGTTCTTC.

This clonotype has just a few counts. The chain links TRBV29-1 to TRBJ1-2; a weak D match, TRBD1 (5 bases). V was trimmed by 4 bases and J by 1 base, leaving 22 bases between them. This CDR3 spans 17 amino acids. Germline values: CDR1 SQVTM, CDR2 ANQGSEA. CDR3 coding DNA: TGCAGCGTTGTTTTGAGGACCGTCCGGGACGGTAACTATGGCTACACCTTC. This gives the protein CSVVLRTVRDGNYGYTF.

The chain employs TRBV12-3 or TRBV12-4 and TRBJ1-2; D is unclear. Trimming cost V 7 bases and J 8 bases, with 23 bases left between them. CDR3 size: 15 residues. DNA for the CDR3: TGTGCCAGCATTCAAGGGCAGGCCCAAACCGAAGGCTACACCTTC. Its translation: CASIQGQAQTEGYTF.

This clonotype was recorded at least ten times. The chain employs TRBV12-3 or TRBV12-4 and TRBJ1-2; TRBD1 matches 11 bases. The ends lost 8 bases at V and 8 bases at J; junction bases unmatched: 10. This CDR3 has 14 amino acids. CDR3 DNA sequence: TGTGCCAGCTCCCTGGGACAGGGGGTCCCAGGCTACACCTTC. It encodes CASSLGQGVPGYTF.

The chain recombines TRBV10-3 with TRBJ2-3; TRBD2 agrees at 8 bases. Germline trimming cut 0 bases from V and 4 bases from J; bases unmatched to any gene: 6. The length of the CDR3 is 16 residues. Germline V gives CDR1 ENHRY, CDR2 SYGVKD. This CDR3 is CAISESRGGRSDTQYF. CDR3 nucleotide sequence: TGTGCCATCAGTGAGTCCCGGGGGGGCCGGTCAGATACGCAGTATTTT.

The rearrangement uses TRBV12-3 or TRBV12-4 and TRBJ1-5; D remains ambiguous. The CDR3 covers 11 residues. The V and J ends lost 1 base and 15 bases respectively, with 10 bases between them. CDR3 residues: CASSLEGSRHF. The CDR3 nucleotides are TGTGCCAGCAGTTTAGAGGGAAGTAGGCATTTT.